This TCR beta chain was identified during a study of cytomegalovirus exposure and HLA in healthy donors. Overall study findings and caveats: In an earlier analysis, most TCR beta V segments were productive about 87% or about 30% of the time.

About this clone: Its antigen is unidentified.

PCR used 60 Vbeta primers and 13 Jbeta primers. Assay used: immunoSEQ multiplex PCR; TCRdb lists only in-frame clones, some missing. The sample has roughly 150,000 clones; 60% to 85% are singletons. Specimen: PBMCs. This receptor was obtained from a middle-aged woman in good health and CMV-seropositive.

The CDR3 sequence: CASSLDRGQRGYTF. CDR3 DNA sequence: TGTGCCAGCAGCTTGGACAGGGGGCAACGTGGCTACACCTTC. The chain uses TRBV5-6 and TRBJ1-2; 9 nucleotides match TRBD1. Per germline, CDR1 SGHDT and CDR2 YYEEEE. The CDR3 is 14 residues long. Unmatched junction bases numbered 4, after V lost 0 bases and J lost 7 bases.